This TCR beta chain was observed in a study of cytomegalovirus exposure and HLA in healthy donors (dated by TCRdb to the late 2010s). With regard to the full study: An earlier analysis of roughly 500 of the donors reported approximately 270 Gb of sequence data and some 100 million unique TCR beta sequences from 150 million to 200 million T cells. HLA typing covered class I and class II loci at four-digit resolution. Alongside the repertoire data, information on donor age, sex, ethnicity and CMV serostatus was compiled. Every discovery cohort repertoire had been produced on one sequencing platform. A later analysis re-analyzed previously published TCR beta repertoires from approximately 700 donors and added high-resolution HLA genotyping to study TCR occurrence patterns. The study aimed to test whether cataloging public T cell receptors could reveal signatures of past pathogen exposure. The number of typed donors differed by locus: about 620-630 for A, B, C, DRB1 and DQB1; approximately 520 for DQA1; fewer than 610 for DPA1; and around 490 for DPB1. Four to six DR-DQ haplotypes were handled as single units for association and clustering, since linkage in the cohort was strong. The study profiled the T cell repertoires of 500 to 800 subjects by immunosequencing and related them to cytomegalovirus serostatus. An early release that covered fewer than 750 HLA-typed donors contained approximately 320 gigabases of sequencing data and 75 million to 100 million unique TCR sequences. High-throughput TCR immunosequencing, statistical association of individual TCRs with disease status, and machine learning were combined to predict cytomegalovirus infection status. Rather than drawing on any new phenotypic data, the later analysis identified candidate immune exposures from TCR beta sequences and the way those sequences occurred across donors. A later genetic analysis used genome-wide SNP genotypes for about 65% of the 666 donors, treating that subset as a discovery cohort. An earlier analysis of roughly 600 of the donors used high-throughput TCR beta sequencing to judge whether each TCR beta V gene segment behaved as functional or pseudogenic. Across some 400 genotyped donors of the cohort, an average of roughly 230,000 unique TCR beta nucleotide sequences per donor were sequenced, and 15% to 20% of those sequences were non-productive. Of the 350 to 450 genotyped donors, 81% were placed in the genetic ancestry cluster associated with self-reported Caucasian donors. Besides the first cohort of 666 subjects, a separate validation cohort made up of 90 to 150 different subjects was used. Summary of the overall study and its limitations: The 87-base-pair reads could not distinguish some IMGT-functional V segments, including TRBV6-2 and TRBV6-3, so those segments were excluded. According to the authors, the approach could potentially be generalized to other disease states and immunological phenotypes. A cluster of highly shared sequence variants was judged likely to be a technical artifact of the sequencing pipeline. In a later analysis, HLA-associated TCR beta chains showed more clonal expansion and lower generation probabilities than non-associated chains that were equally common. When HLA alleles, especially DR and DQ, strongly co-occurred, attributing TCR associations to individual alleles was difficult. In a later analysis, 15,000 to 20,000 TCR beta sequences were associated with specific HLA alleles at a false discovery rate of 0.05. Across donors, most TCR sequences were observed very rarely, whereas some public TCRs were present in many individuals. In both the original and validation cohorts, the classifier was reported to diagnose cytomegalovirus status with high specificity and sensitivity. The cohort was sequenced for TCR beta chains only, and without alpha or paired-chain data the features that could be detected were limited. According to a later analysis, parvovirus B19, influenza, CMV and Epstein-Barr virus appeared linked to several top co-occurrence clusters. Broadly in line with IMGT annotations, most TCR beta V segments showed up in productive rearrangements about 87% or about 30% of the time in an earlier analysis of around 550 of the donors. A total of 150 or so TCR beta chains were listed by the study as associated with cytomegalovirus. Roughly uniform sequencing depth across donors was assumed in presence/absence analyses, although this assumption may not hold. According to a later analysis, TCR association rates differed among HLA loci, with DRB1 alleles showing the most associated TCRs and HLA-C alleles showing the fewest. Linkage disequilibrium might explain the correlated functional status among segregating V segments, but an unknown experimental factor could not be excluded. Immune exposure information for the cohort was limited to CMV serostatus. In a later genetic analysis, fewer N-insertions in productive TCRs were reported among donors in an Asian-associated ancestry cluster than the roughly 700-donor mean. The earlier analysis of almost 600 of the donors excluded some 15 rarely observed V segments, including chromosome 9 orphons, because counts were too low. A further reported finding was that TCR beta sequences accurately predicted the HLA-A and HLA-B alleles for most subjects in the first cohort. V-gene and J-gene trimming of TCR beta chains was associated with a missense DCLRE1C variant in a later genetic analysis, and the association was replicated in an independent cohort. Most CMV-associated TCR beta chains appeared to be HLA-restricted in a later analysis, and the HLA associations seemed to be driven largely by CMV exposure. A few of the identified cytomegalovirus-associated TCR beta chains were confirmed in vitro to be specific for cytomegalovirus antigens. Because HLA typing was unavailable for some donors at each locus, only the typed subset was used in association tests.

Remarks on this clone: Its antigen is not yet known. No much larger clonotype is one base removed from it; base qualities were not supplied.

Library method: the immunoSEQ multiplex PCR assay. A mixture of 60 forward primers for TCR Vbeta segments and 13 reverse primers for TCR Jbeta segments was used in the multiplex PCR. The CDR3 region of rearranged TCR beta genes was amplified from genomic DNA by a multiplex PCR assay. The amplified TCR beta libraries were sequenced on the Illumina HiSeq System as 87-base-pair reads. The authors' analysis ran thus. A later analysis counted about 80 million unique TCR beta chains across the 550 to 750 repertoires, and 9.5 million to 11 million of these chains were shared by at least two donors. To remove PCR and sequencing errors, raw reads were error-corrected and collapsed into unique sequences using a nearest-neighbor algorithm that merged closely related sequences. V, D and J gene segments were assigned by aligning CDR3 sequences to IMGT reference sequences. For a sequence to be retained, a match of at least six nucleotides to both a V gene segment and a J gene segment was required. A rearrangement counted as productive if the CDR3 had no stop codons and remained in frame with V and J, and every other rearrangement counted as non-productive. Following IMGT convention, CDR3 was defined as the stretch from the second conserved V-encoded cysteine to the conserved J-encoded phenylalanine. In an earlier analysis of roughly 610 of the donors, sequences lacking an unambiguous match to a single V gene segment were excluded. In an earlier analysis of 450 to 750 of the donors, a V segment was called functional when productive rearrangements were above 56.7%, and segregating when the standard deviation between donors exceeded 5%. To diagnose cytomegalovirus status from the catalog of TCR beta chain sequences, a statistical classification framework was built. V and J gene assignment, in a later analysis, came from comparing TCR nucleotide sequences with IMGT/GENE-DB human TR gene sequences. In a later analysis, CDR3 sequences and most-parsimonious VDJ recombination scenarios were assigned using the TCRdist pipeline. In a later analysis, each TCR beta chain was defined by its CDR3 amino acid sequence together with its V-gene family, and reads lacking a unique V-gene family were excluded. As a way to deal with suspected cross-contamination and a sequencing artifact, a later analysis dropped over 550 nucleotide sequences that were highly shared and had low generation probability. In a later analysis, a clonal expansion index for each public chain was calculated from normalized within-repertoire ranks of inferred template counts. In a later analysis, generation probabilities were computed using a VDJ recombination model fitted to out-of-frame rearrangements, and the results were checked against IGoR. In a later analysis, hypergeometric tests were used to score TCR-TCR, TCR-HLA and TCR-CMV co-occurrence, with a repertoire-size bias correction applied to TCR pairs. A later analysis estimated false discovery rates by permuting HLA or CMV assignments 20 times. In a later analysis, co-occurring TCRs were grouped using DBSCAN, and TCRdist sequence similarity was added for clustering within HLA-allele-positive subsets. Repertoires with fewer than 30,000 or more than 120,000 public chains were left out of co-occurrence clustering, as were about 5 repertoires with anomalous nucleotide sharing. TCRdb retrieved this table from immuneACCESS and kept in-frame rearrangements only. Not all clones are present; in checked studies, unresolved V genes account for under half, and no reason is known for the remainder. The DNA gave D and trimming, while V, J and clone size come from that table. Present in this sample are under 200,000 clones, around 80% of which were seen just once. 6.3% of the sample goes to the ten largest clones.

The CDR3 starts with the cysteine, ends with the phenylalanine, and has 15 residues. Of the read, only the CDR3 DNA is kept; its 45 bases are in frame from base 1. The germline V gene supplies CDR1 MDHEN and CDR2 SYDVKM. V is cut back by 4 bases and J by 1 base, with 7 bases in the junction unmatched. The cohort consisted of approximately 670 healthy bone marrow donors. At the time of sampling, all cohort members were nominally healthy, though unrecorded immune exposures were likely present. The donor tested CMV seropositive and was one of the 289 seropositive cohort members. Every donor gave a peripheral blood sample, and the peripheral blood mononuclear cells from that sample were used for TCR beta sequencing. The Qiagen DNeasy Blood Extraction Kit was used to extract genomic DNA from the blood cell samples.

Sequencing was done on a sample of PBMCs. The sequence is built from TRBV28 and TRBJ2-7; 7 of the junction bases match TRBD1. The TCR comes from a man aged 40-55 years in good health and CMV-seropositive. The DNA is TGTGCCAGCAGTTCCCCCGGGACAGAGTCCTACGAGCAGTACTTC. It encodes CASSSPGTESYEQYF.